This T cell receptor (beta chain) was obtained from a study of CD8+CD57+ T cells in acquired aplastic anemia. For the study at large: Mean yield of DNA from sorted CD4+ and CD8+ cells was roughly 3.2 ug.

This CDR3 is built from 16 residues. CDR1 and CDR2 from the germline V gene are SGHTA and FQGNSA. The V and J ends lost 1 base and 13 bases, in that order; junction bases with no gene match: 14. TCR beta VDJ combinations and CDR3 sequences were profiled from genomic DNA. TCRdb reanalysed the reads using MiXCR and keeps one entry per CDR3 protein. The sample records roughly 250,000 distinct CDR3 sequences, approximately 79% being singletons. Patients picked for sequencing had shown CD8+CD57+ cell expansion detected by flow cytometry. Broader study findings: Fewer than 35 sequences, all CD8+ CDR3, were shared between patients and controls.

The sample holds one count of this clonotype. Antigen: not known. The chain uses TRBV7-2 and TRBJ2-1, with 9 bases aligning to TRBD1. The sequence derives from a human donor with aplastic anemia. The sequenced sample was sorted CD4+, CD8+, or CD8+CD57+ T cells (not recorded which) from PBMCs. As DNA, the CDR3 is TGTGCCAGCAGCTTAGTATTACAGGGGGCCATGGCTACACAGTTCTTC. It specifies CASSLVLQGAMATQFF.